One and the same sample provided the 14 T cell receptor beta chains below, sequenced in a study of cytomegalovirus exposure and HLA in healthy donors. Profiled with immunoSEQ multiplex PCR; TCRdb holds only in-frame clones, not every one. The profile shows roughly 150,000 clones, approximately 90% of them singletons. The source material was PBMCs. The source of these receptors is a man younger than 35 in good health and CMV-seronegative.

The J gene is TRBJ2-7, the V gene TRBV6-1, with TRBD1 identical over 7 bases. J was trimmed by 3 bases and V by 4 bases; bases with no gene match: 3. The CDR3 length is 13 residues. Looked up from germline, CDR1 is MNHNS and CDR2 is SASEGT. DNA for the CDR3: TGTGCCAGCAGTGGTTGGGACAGCTACGAGCAGTACTTC. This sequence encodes CASSGWDSYEQYF.

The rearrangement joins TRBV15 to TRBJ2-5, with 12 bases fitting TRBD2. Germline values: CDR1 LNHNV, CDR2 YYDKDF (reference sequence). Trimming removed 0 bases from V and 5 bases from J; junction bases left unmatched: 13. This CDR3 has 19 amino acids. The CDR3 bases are TGTGCCACCAGCAGAGAAGTGGCTAGCGGGAGGGCCTACGAGGAGACCCAGTACTTC. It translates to CATSREVASGRAYEETQYF.

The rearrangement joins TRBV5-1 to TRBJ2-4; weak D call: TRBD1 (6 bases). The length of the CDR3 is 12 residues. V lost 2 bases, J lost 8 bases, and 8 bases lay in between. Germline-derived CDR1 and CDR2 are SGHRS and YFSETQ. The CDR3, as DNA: TGCGCCAGCAGCTTACAGGGTGACATTCAGTACTTC. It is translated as CASSLQGDIQYF.

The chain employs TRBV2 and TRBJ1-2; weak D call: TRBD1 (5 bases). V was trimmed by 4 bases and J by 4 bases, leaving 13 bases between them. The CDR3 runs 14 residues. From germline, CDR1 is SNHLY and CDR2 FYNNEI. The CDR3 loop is CASSAETDSYGYTF. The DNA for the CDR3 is TGTGCCAGCAGTGCAGAGACAGACTCCTATGGCTACACCTTC. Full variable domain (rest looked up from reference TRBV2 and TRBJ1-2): EPEVTQTPSHQVTQMGQEVILRCVPISNHLYFYWYRQILGQKVEFLVSFYNNEISEKSEIFDDQFSVERPDGSNFTLKIRSTKLEDSAMYFCASSAETDSYGYTFGSGTRLTVV.

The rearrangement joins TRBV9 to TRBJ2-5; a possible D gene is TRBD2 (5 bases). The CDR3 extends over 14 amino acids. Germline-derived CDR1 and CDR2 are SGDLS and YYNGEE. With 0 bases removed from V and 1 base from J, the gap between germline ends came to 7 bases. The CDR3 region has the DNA TGTGCCAGCAGCGTAGAAGAGGGCCAAGAGACCCAGTACTTC. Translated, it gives CASSVEEGQETQYF.

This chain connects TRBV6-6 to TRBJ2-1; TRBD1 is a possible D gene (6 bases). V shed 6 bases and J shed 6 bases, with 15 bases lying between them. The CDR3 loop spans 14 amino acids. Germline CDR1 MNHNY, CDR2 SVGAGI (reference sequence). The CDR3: CASSRDKSGNEQFF. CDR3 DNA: TGTGCCAGCAGCCGGGACAAGTCCGGCAATGAGCAGTTCTTC.

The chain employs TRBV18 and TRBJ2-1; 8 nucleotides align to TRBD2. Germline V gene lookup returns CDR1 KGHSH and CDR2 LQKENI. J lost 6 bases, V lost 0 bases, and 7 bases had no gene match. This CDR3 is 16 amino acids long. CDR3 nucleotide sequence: TGTGCCAGCTCACCACCCGGGACTAGGCCCGTCAATGAGCAGTTCTTC. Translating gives CASSPPGTRPVNEQFF. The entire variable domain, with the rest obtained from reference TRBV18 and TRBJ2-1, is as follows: NAGVMQNPRHLVRRRGQEARLRCSPMKGHSHVYWYRQLPEEGLKFMVYLQKENIIDESGMPKERFSAEFPKEGPSILRIQQVVRGDSAAYFCASSPPGTRPVNEQFFGPGTRLTVL.

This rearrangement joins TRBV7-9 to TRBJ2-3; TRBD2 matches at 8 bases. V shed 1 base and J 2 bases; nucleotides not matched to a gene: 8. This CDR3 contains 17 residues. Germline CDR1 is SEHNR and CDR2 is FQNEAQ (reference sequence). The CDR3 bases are TGTGCCAGCAGCTTAGAGGTTGCGGGAGGTTTCACAGATACGCAGTATTTT. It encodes CASSLEVAGGFTDTQYF.

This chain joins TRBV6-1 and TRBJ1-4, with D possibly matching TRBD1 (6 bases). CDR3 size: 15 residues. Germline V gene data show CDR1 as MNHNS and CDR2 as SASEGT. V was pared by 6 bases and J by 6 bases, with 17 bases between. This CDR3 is CASSGGGAGDEKLFF. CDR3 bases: TGTGCCAGCAGCGGTGGGGGGGCAGGAGATGAAAAACTGTTTTTT.

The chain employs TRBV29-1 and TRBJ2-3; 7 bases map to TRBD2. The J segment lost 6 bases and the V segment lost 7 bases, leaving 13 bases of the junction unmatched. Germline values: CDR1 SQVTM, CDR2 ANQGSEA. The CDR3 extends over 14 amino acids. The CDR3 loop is CSAPGAGERDTQYF. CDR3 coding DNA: TGCAGCGCACCCGGGGCGGGGGAGCGGGATACGCAGTATTTT.

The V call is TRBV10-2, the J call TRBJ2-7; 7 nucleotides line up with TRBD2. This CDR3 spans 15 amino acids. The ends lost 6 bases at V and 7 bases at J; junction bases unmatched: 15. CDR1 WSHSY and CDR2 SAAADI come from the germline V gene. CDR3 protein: CASSGSSGELWEQYV. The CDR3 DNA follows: TGCGCCAGCAGCGGGTCCAGCGGGGAACTTTGGGAGCAGTACGTC.

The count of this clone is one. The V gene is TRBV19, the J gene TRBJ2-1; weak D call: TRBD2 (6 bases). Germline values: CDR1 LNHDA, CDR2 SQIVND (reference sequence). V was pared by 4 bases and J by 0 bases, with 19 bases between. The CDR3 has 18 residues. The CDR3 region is CASSTGRGLTRSYNEQFF. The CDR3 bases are TGTGCCAGTAGTACCGGCCGGGGACTCACACGCTCCTACAATGAGCAGTTCTTC.

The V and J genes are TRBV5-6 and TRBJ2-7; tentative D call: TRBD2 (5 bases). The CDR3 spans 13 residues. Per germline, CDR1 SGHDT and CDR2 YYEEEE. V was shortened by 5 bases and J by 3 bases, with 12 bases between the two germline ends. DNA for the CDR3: TGTGCCAGCAGTCCGGGATATTACTACGAGCAGTACTTC. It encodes CASSPGYYYEQYF.

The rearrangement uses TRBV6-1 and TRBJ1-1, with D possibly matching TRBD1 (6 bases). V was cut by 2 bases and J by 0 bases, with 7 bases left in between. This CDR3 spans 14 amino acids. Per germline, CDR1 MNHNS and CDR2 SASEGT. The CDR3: CASSERTVNTEAFF. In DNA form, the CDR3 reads TGTGCCAGCAGTGAAAGGACAGTGAACACTGAAGCTTTCTTT.